The clone carrying this T cell receptor (beta chain) was recorded once. The target antigen is unknown. The data derive from a study of T cell responses to AZD1222 COVID-19 vaccine. The study, taken as a whole, reports: Donors skewed white British and female; clonal diversity was possibly underestimated. Just a handful of people given AZD1222 tested seropositive at baseline.

The V gene's germline CDR1 is SGHRS and CDR2 YFSETQ. This CDR3 spans 14 amino acids. V was shortened by 4 bases and J by 1 base, with 11 bases between the two germline ends. Second-dose intervals of approximately 4 or approximately 12 weeks were pooled. Clones were sequenced by immunoSEQ multiplex PCR, and TCRdb holds only the in-frame ones, with some missing. This sample carries roughly 150,000 clones, approximately 94% of them seen once, and the ten largest clones take over 4.5%. The sequencing here drew on peripheral blood, taken 28 days after the second AZD1222 dose. This TCR derives from an adult who received the AZD1222 COVID-19 vaccine. The chain joins TRBV5-1 to TRBJ1-1; D may be TRBD1 (6 bases). CDR3 bases: TGCGCCAGCAGCGGGGGACAACCGAACACTGAAGCTTTCTTT. Its translation is CASSGGQPNTEAFF.